The clone carrying this TCR beta chain has only a few counts. MiXCR, run by TCRdb on the 5' RACE reads, gives a single entry per CDR3 protein. The sample contains over 30,000 distinct CDR3 sequences, more than 15% of which appear only once. The germline gives CDR1 MGHRA, CDR2 YSYEKL. The CDR3 sequence is 12 residues long. Trimming left V 3 bases short and J 15 bases short, with 15 bases between. The sample comes from a study of CD8 T cells in ankylosing spondylitis. The TCR comes from a male donor with ankylosing spondylitis or in good health (not recorded which). The source material was blood. This chain joins TRBV4-1 and TRBJ2-1, with a tentative D call TRBD1 (6 bases). The DNA for the CDR3 is TGCGCCAGCAGCCAGGCAGGGGAATCCCCGTTCTTC. Encoded protein: CASSQAGESPFF.